The 9 T cell receptor beta chains in this list originate from one sample, sequenced in a study of OX40 agonist ivuxolimab in advanced cancers. Repertoires were generated with immunoSEQ multiplex PCR, while TCRdb's copy carries only in-frame clones and drops some. The top ten clones hold about 35% of a sample with more than 20,000 clones, roughly 82% of them seen once. Specimen: CD4+ or CD8+ T cells sorted from blood, collected in a trial of the OX40 agonist ivuxolimab. The receptor set was obtained from an adult with an advanced solid tumor such as melanoma, head and neck, liver or kidney cancer.

V gene TRBV28 combines with J gene TRBJ2-1; 7 nucleotides agree with TRBD1. CDR1 and CDR2 from the germline V gene are MDHEN and SYDVKM. CDR3 size: 16 residues. V dropped 1 base and J dropped 3; count of bases not matched to a gene: 6. CDR3 coding DNA: TGTGCCAGCAGTTTATTTTCAGGGGGAGTCTACAATGAGCAGTTCTTC. It is translated as CASSLFSGGVYNEQFF.

The rearrangement joins TRBV28 to TRBJ1-1; TRBD1 might be the D (6 bases). The CDR3 spans 16 residues. From germline, CDR1 is MDHEN and CDR2 SYDVKM. Trimming cost V 2 bases and J 0 bases, with 13 bases left between them. The CDR3 DNA reads as TGTGCCAGCAGTTTACGTCAGGGGAGGATGAACACTGAAGCTTTCTTT. Residues: CASSLRQGRMNTEAFF.

The gene calls are TRBV6-5 and TRBJ1-1, with D possibly being TRBD1 (6 bases). CDR3 length: 13 amino acids. Germline-derived CDR1 and CDR2 are MNHEY and SVGAGI. With 2 bases removed from V and 7 bases from J, the gap between germline ends came to 11 bases. CDR3 DNA sequence: TGTGCCAGCAGTTACGGGGGGGCAGGTGAAGCTTTCTTT. Residues: CASSYGGAGEAFF.

This sequence joins TRBV4-2 and TRBJ1-2; D gene unclear. In germline, CDR1 is LGHNA, CDR2 YNFKEQ. The CDR3 runs to 14 residues. Trimming took off 1 base at V and 4 bases at J, with 10 bases between the two ends. Here the CDR3 DNA reads TGTGCCAGCAGCCAAGTGGAAGGGCCCTATGGCTACACCTTC. Its translation is CASSQVEGPYGYTF.

This clone has only a few counts. This chain uses TRBV6-5 with TRBJ1-3; TRBD1 matches 7 bases. The V and J ends lost 6 bases and 4 bases, in that order; junction bases with no gene match: 6. The germline gives CDR1 MNHEY, CDR2 SVGAGI. There are 14 residues in the CDR3. As DNA, the CDR3 is TGTGCCAGCAGCTACAGGGGAATGGGAAACACCATATATTTT. Protein: CASSYRGMGNTIYF.

The V call is TRBV4-1, the J call TRBJ2-7, with TRBD2 matching 9 bases. Germline trimming cut 4 bases from V and 2 bases from J; bases unmatched to any gene: 12. This CDR3 contains 17 residues. CDR1 and CDR2 (germline): MGHRA, YSYEKL. In DNA, the CDR3 is TGCGCCAGCAGCCTCGACCGACTAGCGGAGGGAACCTACGAGCAGTACTTC. Protein product: CASSLDRLAEGTYEQYF.

Only a few counts were recorded for this clone. This chain joins TRBV10-1 and TRBJ2-7, with D possibly being TRBD1 (6 bases). Deletions cut 6 bases from V and 2 bases from J, with 11 bases between. The CDR3 is 13 residues long. The germline V gene encodes CDR1 WNHNN and CDR2 SYGVQD (reference sequence). CDR3 protein: CASSLGQPYEQYF. The DNA for the CDR3 is TGCGCCAGCAGCCTTGGACAGCCCTACGAGCAGTACTTC.

This clone was seen once. This chain uses TRBV27 with TRBJ1-6, with 8 positions matching TRBD1. The germline CDR1 and CDR2 sequences are MNHEY and SMNVEV (reference sequence). The CDR3 extends over 17 amino acids. V shed 6 bases and J 7 bases; nucleotides not matched to a gene: 14. The CDR3 DNA reads TGTGCCAGCAGAATCTATCAAGACAGGGGCGACAATTCACCCCTCCACTTT. As protein: CASRIYQDRGDNSPLHF.

The DNA for the CDR3 is TGTGCCACCTACCTCTACGAGCAGTACTTC. This gives the protein CATYLYEQYF. V usage is TRBV27 and J usage is TRBJ2-7, with D hard to call. The CDR3 runs 10 residues. Germline CDR1 reads MNHEY; CDR2 reads SMNVEV (reference sequence). Trimming removed 10 bases at V and 3 bases at J, with 7 bases between.